The 20 T cell receptor beta chains presented below share a single source sample, sequenced in a study of high-grade serous ovarian cancer treatment subgroups. Produced via immunoSEQ multiplex PCR; TCRdb's table is partial and in-frame only. The sample consists of about 180 clones, about 61% of them appearing once. Tumor tissue was taken before any definitive surgery or chemotherapy was given. The sample consisted of tumor tissue. The receptors derive from a human donor with high-grade serous ovarian cancer.

The chain joins TRBV7-7 to TRBJ2-5, with a possible D match to TRBD2 (5 bases). In germline, CDR1 is SSHAT, CDR2 FNYEAQ (reference sequence). The germline V and J ends were trimmed by 2 bases and 5 bases, with 12 bases remaining between them. This CDR3 is 14 amino acids long. The CDR3 DNA is TGTGCCAGCAGCTTAACGGGGATAGGGGAGACCCAGTACTTC. It translates to CASSLTGIGETQYF.

The chain joins TRBV5-1 to TRBJ2-7; 14 bases agree with TRBD2. The CDR3 is 19 amino acids. V lost 3 bases and J lost 0; bases outside the gene matches: 11. Germline loops: CDR1 SGHRS, CDR2 YFSETQ. The DNA for the CDR3 is TGCGCCAGCAGCTCGAAAATTCCGGGACTAGCGGGAGCCTCCTACGAGCAGTACTTC. Translated: CASSSKIPGLAGASYEQYF. The full variable domain, in which reference TRBV5-1 and TRBJ2-7 provide the parts outside the CDR3, is KAGVTQTPRYLIKTRGQQVTLSCSPISGHRSVSWYQQTPGQGLQFLFEYFSETQRNKGNFPGRFSGRQFSNSRSEMNVSTLELGDSALYLCASSSKIPGLAGASYEQYFGPGTRLTVT.

The chain links TRBV6-4 to TRBJ2-3; TRBD2 matches at 8 bases. The CDR3 sequence is 17 residues long. The trim removed 0 bases at V and 6 bases at J, leaving 11 bases unmatched. In germline, CDR1 is MRHNA, CDR2 SNTAGT. The CDR3 reads CASSDSIRAGDCDTQYF. For the CDR3, the DNA is TGTGCCAGCAGTGACTCGATTAGAGCGGGAGATTGCGATACGCAGTATTTT.

The chain carries TRBV29-1 and TRBJ2-1; 9 bases agree with TRBD2. CDR3 length: 17 amino acids. With V trimmed by 4 bases and J by 6 bases, 16 bases remained unmatched. From germline, CDR1 is SQVTM and CDR2 ANQGSEA. The CDR3 DNA reads as TGCAGCGTTGCTCCCGGGATGTCGCTAGCGGGAACCAATGAGCAGTTCTTC. This translates into CSVAPGMSLAGTNEQFF.

The J gene is TRBJ1-1, the V gene TRBV30; D may be TRBD1 (5 bases). Trimming took 0 bases from V and 2 from J, leaving 7 bases between them. Germline V CDR1 and CDR2: GTSNPN, SVGIG (reference sequence). The CDR3 runs to 13 residues. Here the CDR3 reads CAWSVGDNTEAFF. In nucleotides, the CDR3 is TGTGCCTGGAGTGTAGGGGACAACACTGAAGCTTTCTTT.

For this clone: An end of the junction differs from the germline gene, which may be a read error. The rearrangement joins TRBV5-8 to TRBJ2-7; D gene unclear. The CDR3 runs to 15 residues. Germline-derived CDR1 and CDR2 are SGHTS and YDEGEE. The chain's CDR3 is CASSQDKNPSYEQYF. CDR3 sequence (DNA): TGCGCCAGCAGCCAAGATAAAAACCCCTCCTACGAGCAGTACTTC.

V is TRBV6-5 and J is TRBJ1-4; a possible D gene is TRBD1 (5 bases). Germline lookup yields CDR1 MNHEY and CDR2 SVGAGI. V was trimmed by 4 bases and J by 5 bases, leaving 8 bases between them. The CDR3 totals 13 residues. The CDR3 reads CASSCSGNEKLFF. CDR3 in DNA: TGTGCCAGCAGTTGCTCAGGGAATGAAAAACTGTTTTTT.

The chain is built from TRBV15 and TRBJ2-7; a possible D gene is TRBD1 (6 bases). CDR1 and CDR2 from the germline V gene are LNHNV and YYDKDF (reference sequence). Trimming cost V 0 bases and J 0 bases, with 18 bases left between them. The CDR3 length is 18 residues. The CDR3 reads CATSRDLDRRPHSYEQYF. CDR3 coding DNA: TGTGCCACCAGCAGAGATCTGGACAGAAGGCCGCACTCCTACGAGCAGTACTTC.

This chain uses TRBV6-6 with TRBJ2-7; 7 bases fit TRBD1. The CDR3 runs 12 residues. Germline V gene data show CDR1 as MNHNY and CDR2 as SVGAGI (reference sequence). The V and J ends lost 6 bases and 3 bases, in that order; junction bases with no gene match: 2. CDR3 nucleotide sequence: TGTGCCAGCAGAGGGACAGACTACGAGCAGTACTTC. It yields the protein CASRGTDYEQYF.

The chain joins TRBV5-1 to TRBJ2-3; D not certain. The V and J ends lost 0 bases and 5 bases respectively, with 7 bases between them. This CDR3 has 13 amino acids. Germline V gene lookup returns CDR1 SGHRS and CDR2 YFSETQ. The CDR3 DNA reads TGCGCCAGCAGCTTGGGGGCCCAAGATACGCAGTATTTT. As protein: CASSLGAQDTQYF.

The V and J genes are TRBV4-3 and TRBJ1-5; a weak D match, TRBD1 (5 bases). The CDR3 is made up of 15 amino acids. Germline CDR1 reads LGHNA; CDR2 reads YSLEER. Trimming removed 0 bases from V and 5 bases from J, with 11 bases in between. CDR3 coding DNA: TGCGCCAGCAGCCAAGAGGGACGGGGGGATCAGCCCCAGCATTTT. This sequence encodes CASSQEGRGDQPQHF.

The chain links TRBV5-6 to TRBJ2-3; the match to TRBD2 covers 8 bases. Germline lookup yields CDR1 SGHDT and CDR2 YYEEEE. The CDR3 has 16 residues. V lost 0 bases and J lost 5; bases outside the gene matches: 8. The CDR3 region has the DNA TGTGCCAGCAGCTTGGATCGGGAGGGCCCGGGAGATACGCAGTATTTT. It codes for CASSLDREGPGDTQYF.

The chain carries TRBV4-3 and TRBJ1-5; TRBD1 aligns across 7 bases. Unmatched junction bases numbered 6, after V lost 0 bases and J lost 7 bases. The CDR3 spans 15 residues. Per germline, CDR1 LGHNA and CDR2 YSLEER. The CDR3 protein is CASSQDLGGWQPQHF. CDR3 DNA sequence: TGCGCCAGCAGCCAAGATCTAGGGGGCTGGCAGCCCCAGCATTTT.

The chain joins TRBV18 to TRBJ2-1, with D unclear. The CDR3 totals 15 residues. Germline V CDR1 and CDR2: KGHSH, LQKENI. Trimming left V 6 bases short and J 1 base short, with 13 bases between. The CDR3 coding sequence is TGTGCCAGCTCTCCCGACCCCGCATCCTACAATGAGCAGTTCTTC. Translation: CASSPDPASYNEQFF.

V usage is TRBV20-1 and J usage is TRBJ2-1; the D gene is possibly TRBD2 (6 bases). The CDR3 is 11 amino acids. Germline CDR1 reads DFQATT; CDR2 reads SNEGSKA (reference sequence). Between the trimmed V and J ends, which lost 6 bases and 7 bases, there was a span of 10 bases. The CDR3 DNA sequence: TGCAGTGCCGGGACTGGAAATGAGCAGTTCTTC. Translation: CSAGTGNEQFF.

The chain combines TRBV5-1 with TRBJ2-2, with 11 bases identical to TRBD1. Germline V gene data show CDR1 as SGHRS and CDR2 as YFSETQ. The trim removed 5 bases at V and 2 bases at J, leaving 8 bases unmatched. CDR3 length: 17 amino acids. The CDR3 coding sequence is TGCGCCAGCAGGGCCGCCTGGACAGGGGGCAACACCGGGGAGCTGTTTTTT. This encodes CASRAAWTGGNTGELFF.

The rearrangement uses TRBV6-1 and TRBJ2-5; the match to TRBD1 covers 8 bases. Germline V gives CDR1 MNHNS, CDR2 SASEGT. J was trimmed by 4 bases and V by 4 bases; bases with no gene match: 2. CDR3 length equals 13 residues. The CDR3 region has the DNA TGTGCCAGCAGTGGGACAGGGCCAGAGACCCAGTACTTC. Translating it yields CASSGTGPETQYF.

V gene TRBV28 combines with J gene TRBJ2-7; no firm D call. The CDR3 loop spans 14 amino acids. The germline V gene encodes CDR1 MDHEN and CDR2 SYDVKM. V was pared by 3 bases and J by 2 bases, with 11 bases between. CDR3 in DNA: TGTGCCAGCAGTTTTACGGACCTCCCCTACGAGCAGTACTTC. Amino acids: CASSFTDLPYEQYF.

In this sample, this clone turned up once. The rearrangement joins TRBV27 to TRBJ2-5; D remains unclear. The germline V and J ends were trimmed by 4 bases and 6 bases, with 12 bases remaining between them. Germline CDR1 is MNHEY and CDR2 is SMNVEV (reference sequence). The CDR3 spans 13 residues. CDR3 sequence (DNA): TGTGCCAGCAGTTCCCCTTCGGGCCAGACCCAGTACTTC. This encodes CASSSPSGQTQYF.

The genes are TRBV7-2 and TRBJ2-3; TRBD2 agrees at 15 bases. CDR3 length: 18 amino acids. Losses at the gene ends were 5 bases for V and 4 bases for J; bases not matched to a gene: 10. CDR1 is SGHTA and CDR2 is FQGNSA in the germline V gene. The CDR3 loop is CASSPRTSGRVGADTQYF. Written as DNA, the CDR3 is TGTGCCAGCAGCCCACGGACTAGCGGGAGGGTGGGCGCAGATACGCAGTATTTT.